The 17 T cell receptor beta chains below were found in one sample sequenced in a study of blood T cell repertoires in COVID-19 (dated by TCRdb to the early 2020s). The receptor library was made with the immunoSEQ multiplex PCR assay. The source is immuneACCESS, and TCRdb retained only in-frame sequences with V and J called. Part of the clones is not carried over; for the studies checked, unresolved V genes explain less than half of this, and the remainder is unexplained. Here the sample has 150,000 or so clones; more than 80% occur a single time. Jointly, the top ten make up just under 2% of the sample. Material: peripheral blood. The receptors derive from a woman in her sixties with COVID-19, enrolled during active disease.

The V and J genes are TRBV2 and TRBJ1-1; tentative D call: TRBD1 (6 bases). Between the trimmed V and J ends, which lost 6 bases and 6 bases, there was a span of 14 bases. Looked up from germline, CDR1 is SNHLY and CDR2 is FYNNEI. The CDR3 runs to 13 residues. The CDR3 sequence: CASSVTGYPEAFF. CDR3 nucleotide sequence: TGTGCCAGCAGCGTAACAGGGTACCCTGAAGCTTTCTTT.

The V call is TRBV18, the J call TRBJ1-2; 10 bases fit TRBD1. The CDR3 runs to 15 residues. The germline V gene encodes CDR1 KGHSH and CDR2 LQKENI. V shed 1 base and J 4 bases; nucleotides not matched to a gene: 3. In nucleotides, the CDR3 is TGTGCCAGCTCACCACGGACAGGGGGTGCCTATGGCTACACCTTC. Its translation: CASSPRTGGAYGYTF.

This clone has just one count. V gene TRBV19 combines with J gene TRBJ1-3, with TRBD1 as a possible D gene (5 bases). With 6 bases removed from V and 8 bases from J, the gap between germline ends came to 20 bases. The germline CDR1 and CDR2 sequences are LNHDA and SQIVND (reference sequence). CDR3 length: 15 amino acids. The CDR3 nucleotides read TGTGCCAGTAGCCCATGGGGCCGGGCGAAGTACACCATATATTTT. Translating it yields CASSPWGRAKYTIYF. Using reference TRBV19 and TRBJ1-3 for the parts outside the CDR3, the full variable domain is DGGITQSPKYLFRKEGQNVTLSCEQNLNHDAMYWYRQDPGQGLRLIYYSQIVNDFQKGDIAEGYSVSREKKESFPLTVTSAQKNPTAFYLCASSPWGRAKYTIYFGEGSWLTVV.

The chain couples TRBV11-2 to TRBJ1-1; D is uncertain. V gave up 1 base and J gave up 1 base, with 7 bases separating them. Germline CDR1 is SGHAT and CDR2 is FQNNGV. The CDR3 totals 14 residues. This chain's CDR3 is CASSLAQENTEAFF. The CDR3 coding sequence is TGTGCCAGCAGCTTAGCGCAGGAGAACACTGAAGCTTTCTTT.

This chain's CDR3 is CASSQGLRNTGELFF. The CDR3 nucleotides are TGCGCCAGCAGCCAAGGGTTGAGGAACACCGGGGAGCTGTTTTTT. This chain links TRBV4-1 with TRBJ2-2; D call uncertain. The length of the CDR3 is 15 residues. Looked up from germline, CDR1 is MGHRA and CDR2 is YSYEKL. Trimming shortened V by 1 base and J by 1 base, and 7 bases separated the two germline ends.

The sample holds one count of this clone. This sequence joins TRBV5-1 and TRBJ2-7, with D perhaps TRBD2 (6 bases). In germline, CDR1 is SGHRS, CDR2 YFSETQ. Trimming removed 4 bases at V and 1 base at J, with 15 bases between. CDR3 length equals 15 residues. CDR3 in DNA: TGCGCCAGCAGCCCCAACGCGGGGCCATCCTACGAGCAGTACTTC. Translation gives CASSPNAGPSYEQYF.

The V and J genes are TRBV7-2 and TRBJ1-2; D gene uncertain. Germline V gene lookup returns CDR1 SGHTA and CDR2 FQGNSA. V was shortened by 2 bases and J by 4 bases, with 11 bases between the two germline ends. This CDR3 region has 14 residues. The CDR3 DNA reads as TGTGCCAGCAGCTTACGTGCGGGTTCCTATGGCTACACCTTC. Translated: CASSLRAGSYGYTF.

V and J are TRBV14 and TRBJ1-3, with D possibly matching TRBD1 (6 bases). Between the trimmed V and J ends, which lost 0 bases and 7 bases, there was a span of 13 bases. The CDR3 has 15 residues. Looked up from germline, CDR1 is SGHDN and CDR2 is FVKESK. CDR3 loop: CASSQEKQGYNTIYF. The CDR3 DNA reads as TGTGCCAGCAGCCAAGAGAAACAGGGATACAACACCATATATTTT.

CDR3 amino acids: CASSPSSQSHSPLHF. CDR3 sequence (DNA): TGTGCCAGCTCACCATCCAGTCAATCCCATTCACCCCTCCACTTT. The chain combines TRBV18 with TRBJ1-6; no definite D call. Germline CDR1 reads KGHSH; CDR2 reads LQKENI. Trimming removed 2 bases at V and 8 bases at J, with 13 bases between. The CDR3 sequence is 15 residues long.

This chain connects TRBV3-1 (or the pseudogene TRBV3-2) to TRBJ1-2, with D hard to call. V was trimmed by 1 base and J by 7 bases, leaving 13 bases between them. The CDR3 is 14 residues long. Germline values: CDR1 LGHDT, CDR2 YNNKEL (reference sequence). CDR3 sequence: CASSQVSRGSGYTF. DNA for the CDR3: TGTGCCAGCAGCCAAGTGAGCCGCGGATCTGGCTACACCTTC.

The chain employs TRBV7-9 and TRBJ1-6; TRBD1 matches 7 bases. The ends lost 1 base at V and 4 bases at J; junction bases unmatched: 4. In germline, CDR1 is SEHNR, CDR2 FQNEAQ (reference sequence). The length of the CDR3 is 16 residues. The CDR3 is CASSLGDRAYNSPLHF. The CDR3, as DNA: TGTGCCAGCAGCTTAGGCGACAGGGCTTATAATTCACCCCTCCACTTT.

The rearrangement links TRBV5-4 to TRBJ1-2, with D unclear. The CDR3 runs to 13 residues. V was shortened by 4 bases and J by 8 bases, with 15 bases between the two germline ends. Germline V gene sequence: CDR1 SGHNT, CDR2 YYREEE (reference sequence). The CDR3 DNA reads TGTGCCAGCAGCACGGGCGGGAGTCGGGGCTACACCTTC. As protein: CASSTGGSRGYTF.

This chain connects TRBV27 to TRBJ2-3, with TRBD2 matching over 11 bases. The germline V gene has CDR1 MNHEY and CDR2 SMNVEV (reference sequence). Trimming cost V 0 bases and J 5 bases; bases outside gene matches: 7. The CDR3 covers 17 residues. The CDR3 spells CASSLSLAGGNLDTQYF. DNA of the CDR3: TGTGCCAGCAGTTTATCCTTAGCGGGGGGGAACTTAGATACGCAGTATTTT.

The chain uses TRBV27 and TRBJ1-5; 7 bases fit TRBD1. After removal of 7 bases from V and 3 bases from J, the junction contained 9 bases not matched to a gene. The CDR3 has 15 amino acids. CDR1 and CDR2 from the germline V gene are MNHEY and SMNVEV (reference sequence). The CDR3 is CASKETGVPNQPQHF. The CDR3, as DNA: TGTGCCAGCAAAGAAACAGGGGTGCCCAATCAGCCCCAGCATTTT.

The CDR3 reads CASSDSRNTEAFF. The CDR3 DNA sequence: TGTGCCAGCTCAGACAGTAGGAACACTGAAGCTTTCTTT. The chain is built from TRBV18 and TRBJ1-1, with D tentatively TRBD1 (5 bases). Germline CDR1 is KGHSH and CDR2 is LQKENI. The ends were cut back, 5 bases at V and 1 base at J, with 8 bases in the middle. The CDR3 is 13 amino acids.

The chain couples TRBV4-3 to TRBJ1-2, with 7 bases matching TRBD1. Unmatched junction bases numbered 8, after V lost 0 bases and J lost 1 base. CDR3 length: 17 residues. The V gene's germline CDR1 is LGHNA and CDR2 YSLEER. The CDR3 DNA sequence: TGCGCCAGCAGCCAAGATCGAGTACAGGGGAATAACTATGGCTACACCTTC. Its translation is CASSQDRVQGNNYGYTF.

As regards this clone: Other nucleotide sequences in the sample specify the same CDR3. V and J are TRBV18 and TRBJ1-5, with 8 bases matching TRBD1. The CDR3 is 15 amino acids. V dropped 4 bases and J dropped 4; count of bases not matched to a gene: 6. Germline assignment: CDR1 KGHSH and CDR2 LQKENI. The CDR3 DNA reads as TGTGCCAGCTCACTAGGACAGGGAGGTAATCAGCCCCAGCATTTT. As protein: CASSLGQGGNQPQHF.